This T cell receptor (beta chain) derives from a study of shared clonotypes between healthy human individuals. A note on this clone: The sample holds other DNA sequences that translate to the same CDR3.

CD45RA+ naive and CD45RA-negative memory subsets were separated from CD4+ cells. The CDR3 spans 12 residues. The germline V gene has CDR1 SGHNT and CDR2 YENEEA. Trimming pared 2 bases from V and 8 bases from J, leaving 8 bases between. The genomic DNA of each subset was split evenly across several immunoSEQ plates. Assay: immunoSEQ multiplex PCR; the TCRdb copy retains only in-frame clones and omits some. In the table there are about 2.4 million clones, approximately 93% of which are singletons. The gene calls are TRBV11-3 and TRBJ2-3; D call uncertain. The sequence came from a man aged 18 to 29 in good health. Some clones in this sample may be carry-over from other donors' samples. The source material was naive CD4+ T cells from PBMCs. Subset defined: CD45RA+ positively selected. CDR3 bases: TGTGCCAGCAGCTTACGCTCGGGTACGCAGTATTTT. Protein sequence: CASSLRSGTQYF.